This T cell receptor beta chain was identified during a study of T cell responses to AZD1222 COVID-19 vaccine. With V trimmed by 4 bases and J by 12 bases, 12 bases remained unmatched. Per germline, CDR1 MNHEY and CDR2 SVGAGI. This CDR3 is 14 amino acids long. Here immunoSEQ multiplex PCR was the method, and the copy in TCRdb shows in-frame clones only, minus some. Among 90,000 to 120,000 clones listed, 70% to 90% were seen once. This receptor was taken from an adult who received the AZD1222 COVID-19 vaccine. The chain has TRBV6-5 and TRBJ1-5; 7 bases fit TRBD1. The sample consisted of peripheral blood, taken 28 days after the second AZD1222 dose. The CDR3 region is CASSFERTGSDQHF. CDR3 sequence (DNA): TGTGCCAGCAGTTTCGAACGGACAGGTAGCGACCAGCATTTT.